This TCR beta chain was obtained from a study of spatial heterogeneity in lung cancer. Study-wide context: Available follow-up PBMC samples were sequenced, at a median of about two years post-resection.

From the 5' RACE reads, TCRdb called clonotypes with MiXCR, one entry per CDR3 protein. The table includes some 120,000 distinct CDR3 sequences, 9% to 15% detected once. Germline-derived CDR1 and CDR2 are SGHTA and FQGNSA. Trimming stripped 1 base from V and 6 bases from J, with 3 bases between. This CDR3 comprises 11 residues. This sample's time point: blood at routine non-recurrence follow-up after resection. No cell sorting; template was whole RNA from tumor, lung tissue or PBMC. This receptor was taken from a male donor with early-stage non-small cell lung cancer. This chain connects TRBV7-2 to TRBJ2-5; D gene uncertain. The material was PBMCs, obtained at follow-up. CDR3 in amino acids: CASSLGQTQYF. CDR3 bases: TGTGCCAGCAGCTTAGGACAGACCCAGTACTTC. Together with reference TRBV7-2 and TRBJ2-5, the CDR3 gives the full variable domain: GAGVSQSPSNKVTEKGKDVELRCDPISGHTALYWYRQSLGQGLEFLIYFQGNSAPDKSGLPSDRFSAERTGGSVSTLTIQRTQQEDSAVYLCASSLGQTQYFGPGTRLLVL.